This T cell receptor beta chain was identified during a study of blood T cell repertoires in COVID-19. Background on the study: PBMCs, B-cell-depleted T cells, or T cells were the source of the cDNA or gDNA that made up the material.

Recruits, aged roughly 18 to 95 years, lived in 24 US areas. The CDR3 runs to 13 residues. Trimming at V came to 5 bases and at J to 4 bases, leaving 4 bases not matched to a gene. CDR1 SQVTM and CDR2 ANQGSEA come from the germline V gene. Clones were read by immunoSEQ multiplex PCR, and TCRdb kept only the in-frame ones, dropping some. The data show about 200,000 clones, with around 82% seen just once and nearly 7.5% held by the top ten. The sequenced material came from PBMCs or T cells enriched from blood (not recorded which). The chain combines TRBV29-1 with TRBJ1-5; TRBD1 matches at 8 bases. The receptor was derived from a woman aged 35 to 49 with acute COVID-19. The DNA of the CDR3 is TGCAGCGTTCAGGGGGCGAGGAATCAGCCCCAGCATTTT. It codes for CSVQGARNQPQHF.